This T cell receptor (beta chain) was captured in a study of control samples from healthy donors and cancer patients. The CDR3 has 16 amino acids. CDR1 and CDR2 (germline): LGHNA, YSLEER. The germline V and J ends were trimmed by 1 base and 1 base, with 14 bases remaining between them. TCRdb's copy holds only in-frame clones and misses some; the assay was immunoSEQ multiplex PCR. The repertoire holds 150,000 or so clones, with around 88% as singletons. The V and J genes are TRBV4-3 and TRBJ2-7, with a tentative D call TRBD2 (6 bases). Material: blood. This receptor was taken from a man between 18 and 35 years old in good health. The CDR3 region is CASSQGIGEDSYEQYF. The CDR3 DNA is TGCGCCAGCAGCCAAGGGATTGGGGAGGATTCCTACGAGCAGTACTTC.